The 16 T cell receptor beta chains presented below share a single source sample, sequenced in a study of blood T cell repertoires in COVID-19. The repertoire was sequenced with immunoSEQ multiplex PCR; TCRdb's copy has only in-frame clones and lacks some. The sample holds fewer than 200,000 clones, 85% to 90% seen once. The sample comprised peripheral blood. The receptors come from a woman of 80 years or more with COVID-19, enrolled during active disease.

The chain has TRBV7-3 and TRBJ2-3; 11 nucleotides align to TRBD2. J gave up 2 bases and V 5 bases, and 12 bases lay outside the gene matches. Germline-derived CDR1 and CDR2 are SGHTA and FQGTGA. This CDR3 has 18 residues. The CDR3 here is CASSHPAASGGYTDTQYF. The CDR3 nucleotides read TGTGCCAGCAGCCACCCTGCCGCTAGCGGGGGGTACACAGATACGCAGTATTTT.

The chain has TRBV20-1 and TRBJ2-3; 10 bases line up with TRBD2. CDR3 length: 15 residues. Trimming removed 3 bases from V and 6 bases from J; junction bases left unmatched: 9. Germline loops: CDR1 DFQATT, CDR2 SNEGSKA (reference sequence). In nucleotides, the CDR3 is TGCAGTGCTAGTTGGCTAGCGGGAGCAACTGATACGCAGTATTTT. Translation: CSASWLAGATDTQYF.

This sequence joins TRBV7-2 and TRBJ1-3; possible D gene TRBD1, 6 bases. This CDR3 is 15 amino acids long. The germline V gene encodes CDR1 SGHTA and CDR2 FQGNSA. Trimming stripped 4 bases from V and 3 bases from J, with 13 bases between. The CDR3 loop is CASSSGHAGGNTIYF. The DNA of the CDR3 is TGTGCCAGCAGCTCGGGACATGCGGGTGGAAACACCATATATTTT.

V gene TRBV7-2 combines with J gene TRBJ2-3; 9 nucleotides align to TRBD1. This CDR3 region has 15 residues. The germline V gene has CDR1 SGHTA and CDR2 FQGNSA. V lost 5 bases to trimming and J lost 1 base; unmatched junction nucleotides: 4. The CDR3 is CASSPGQGRTDTQYF. The CDR3 nucleotides are TGTGCCAGCAGCCCGGGACAGGGTCGCACAGATACGCAGTATTTT.

V is TRBV6-5 and J is TRBJ1-3; 7 bases map to TRBD1. The CDR3 consists of 14 residues. CDR1 is MNHEY, CDR2 SVGAGI, per germline. The V and J ends lost 5 bases and 4 bases, in that order; junction bases with no gene match: 5. The chain's CDR3 is CASSQTGWGNTIYF. The CDR3 DNA reads as TGTGCCAGCAGTCAGACAGGGTGGGGAAACACCATATATTTT.

The V gene is TRBV4-1, the J gene TRBJ2-1, with TRBD2 identical over 13 bases. The trim removed 4 bases at V and 6 bases at J, leaving 9 bases unmatched. The CDR3 contains 17 residues. Germline lookup yields CDR1 MGHRA and CDR2 YSYEKL. DNA of the CDR3: TGCGCCAGCAGCCTGTTCGGTGGACTAGCGGGAGCCAATGAGCAGTTCTTC. Translation: CASSLFGGLAGANEQFF.

The rearrangement links TRBV27 to TRBJ1-6; unclear D gene. This CDR3 has 15 amino acids. Trimming shortened V by 3 bases and J by 0 bases, and 6 bases separated the two germline ends. Per germline, CDR1 MNHEY and CDR2 SMNVEV (reference sequence). CDR3 coding DNA: TGTGCCAGCAGTTTGGAGAGCTCCTATAATTCACCCCTCCACTTT. As protein: CASSLESSYNSPLHF.

This clone has just one count. The chain joins TRBV6-5 to TRBJ2-2, with 11 bases lining up with TRBD2. From germline, CDR1 is MNHEY and CDR2 SVGAGI. J gave up 5 bases and V 6 bases, and 5 bases lay outside the gene matches. This CDR3 region has 15 residues. CDR3 coding DNA: TGTGCCAGCAGGGTAGCGGGAGGGCCTACCGGGGAGCTGTTTTTT. As protein: CASRVAGGPTGELFF.

This clone was seen once. The chain recombines TRBV14 with TRBJ1-1; D call uncertain. The CDR3 sequence is 14 residues long. Per the germline V gene, CDR1 is SGHDN and CDR2 is FVKESK. Trimming shortened V by 3 bases and J by 5 bases, and 13 bases separated the two germline ends. The CDR3 is CASSHQRVGTEAFF. The CDR3, as DNA: TGTGCCAGCAGCCATCAGAGGGTAGGGACTGAAGCTTTCTTT.

The V call is TRBV24-1, the J call TRBJ2-4; 11 nucleotides line up with TRBD2. Germline V gives CDR1 KGHDR, CDR2 SFDVKD. The CDR3 runs to 16 residues. The V segment lost 6 bases and the J segment 3 bases; nucleotides outside the gene matches: 6. CDR3 DNA sequence: TGTGCCACCAGTACTAGCGGGAGCGGAGTCAAAAACATTCAGTACTTC. As protein: CATSTSGSGVKNIQYF.

This sequence joins TRBV5-6 and TRBJ1-2; the D gene is possibly TRBD1 (5 bases). The CDR3 length is 15 residues. Trimming took off 0 bases at V and 4 bases at J, with 13 bases between the two ends. CDR1 and CDR2 from the germline V gene are SGHDT and YYEEEE. The CDR3 DNA sequence: TGTGCCAGCAGCTTGGGCCCAGGGCTTGCCTATGGCTACACCTTC. Residues: CASSLGPGLAYGYTF.

J is TRBJ1-1 and V is TRBV10-3; D gene ambiguous. The V gene's germline CDR1 is ENHRY and CDR2 SYGVKD. V dropped 3 bases and J dropped 9 bases, with 11 bases sitting between them. The CDR3 sequence is 12 residues long. CDR3 DNA: TGTGCCATCAGTGACATAAGGGAGAAAGCTTTCTTT. It is translated as CAISDIREKAFF.

V and J are TRBV6-6 and TRBJ2-1, with no clear D. V lost 5 bases and J 7 bases, leaving 6 bases between the germline ends. CDR1 and CDR2 from the germline V gene are MNHNY and SVGAGI (reference sequence). The CDR3 is made up of 11 amino acids. Here the CDR3 reads CASSLNNEQFF. The CDR3 bases are TGTGCCAGCAGTCTAAATAATGAGCAGTTCTTC.

This clone turned up a few times. This rearrangement joins TRBV25-1 to TRBJ1-1; unclear D gene. Per germline, CDR1 MGHDK and CDR2 SYGVNS. Between the trimmed V and J ends, which lost 4 bases and 5 bases, there was a span of 14 bases. This CDR3 has 14 residues. Here the CDR3 reads CASSVMVPGTEAFF. The CDR3 coding sequence is TGTGCCAGCAGTGTAATGGTCCCGGGGACTGAAGCTTTCTTT.

The chain carries TRBV20-1 and TRBJ2-3, with 12 bases that match TRBD2. CDR3 size: 16 residues. The V and J ends lost 3 bases and 5 bases, in that order; junction bases with no gene match: 9. Germline CDR1 and CDR2: DFQATT and SNEGSKA (reference sequence). In DNA form, the CDR3 reads TGCAGTGCTAGTCCTCTGACTAGCGGGAGAGGAGATACGCAGTATTTT. This encodes CSASPLTSGRGDTQYF.

The V gene is TRBV7-8, the J gene TRBJ2-7; 10 bases are shared with TRBD2. V lost 0 bases and J lost 1; bases outside the gene matches: 6. The CDR3 is made up of 17 amino acids. The V gene's germline CDR1 is SGHVS and CDR2 FQNEAQ. Here the CDR3 DNA reads TGTGCCAGCAGCTTAGCGCATACTAGCGGGATGTCCTACGAGCAGTACTTC. Its translation is CASSLAHTSGMSYEQYF.